The 32 T cell receptor beta chains below were found in one sample sequenced in a study of cytomegalovirus exposure and HLA in healthy donors. The PCR made use of 60 Vbeta and 13 Jbeta primers. Sequenced by immunoSEQ multiplex PCR; TCRdb stores in-frame clones only, minus some. The repertoire consists of roughly 180,000 clones, with 80% to 90% occurring once and the leading ten covering about 2.4%. The specimen sequenced was PBMCs. Receptors originate from a male donor in good health and CMV-seronegative.

V usage is TRBV7-8 and J usage is TRBJ1-3; TRBD1 agrees at 8 bases. The CDR3 is 16 amino acids. J was trimmed by 2 bases and V by 3 bases; bases with no gene match: 6. Germline V gives CDR1 SGHVS, CDR2 FQNEAQ. CDR3 in DNA: TGTGCCAGCAGCTTGGGACAGGCTGGAACTGGAAACACCATATATTTT. Encoded protein: CASSLGQAGTGNTIYF.

The chain combines TRBV19 with TRBJ2-3, with D hard to call. The V end was cut by 3 bases, the J end by 2 bases, with 3 bases between. CDR1 and CDR2 from the germline V gene are LNHDA and SQIVND (reference sequence). The CDR3 runs 12 residues. In DNA form, the CDR3 reads TGTGCCAGTAGTATGGCCACAGATACGCAGTATTTT. The encoded protein is CASSMATDTQYF. Looking up the rest from reference TRBV19 and TRBJ2-3 gives the full variable domain: DGGITQSPKYLFRKEGQNVTLSCEQNLNHDAMYWYRQDPGQGLRLIYYSQIVNDFQKGDIAEGYSVSREKKESFPLTVTSAQKNPTAFYLCASSMATDTQYFGPGTRLTVL.

The chain is built from TRBV19 and TRBJ1-6; D is unresolved. V lost 3 bases and J 0 bases, leaving 6 bases between the germline ends. The CDR3 runs to 15 residues. CDR1 is LNHDA, CDR2 SQIVND, per germline (reference sequence). The CDR3 DNA is TGTGCCAGTAGTATGTGGAGCTCCTATAATTCACCCCTCCACTTT. Its translation: CASSMWSSYNSPLHF. Combining the CDR3 with reference TRBV19 and TRBJ1-6 gives the whole variable domain DGGITQSPKYLFRKEGQNVTLSCEQNLNHDAMYWYRQDPGQGLRLIYYSQIVNDFQKGDIAEGYSVSREKKESFPLTVTSAQKNPTAFYLCASSMWSSYNSPLHFGNGTRLTVT.

This clone was observed a handful of times. The V and J genes are TRBV20-1 and TRBJ2-7; no clear D. This CDR3 spans 10 amino acids. Trimming took off 1 base at V and 6 bases at J, with 4 bases between the two ends. In germline, CDR1 is DFQATT, CDR2 SNEGSKA (reference sequence). The CDR3 region has the DNA TGCAGTGCTAGAGGCGGCGAGCAGTACTTC. It yields the protein CSARGGEQYF.

The genes are TRBV28 and TRBJ1-2, with 10 nucleotides matching TRBD1. Germline V gene data show CDR1 as MDHEN and CDR2 as SYDVKM. This CDR3 comprises 17 residues. V dropped 3 bases and J dropped 0; count of bases not matched to a gene: 7. The CDR3 coding sequence is TGTGCCAGCAGTTTTCGGGACAGGGGACCAGCTAACTATGGCTACACCTTC. Protein product: CASSFRDRGPANYGYTF.

This chain uses TRBV28 with TRBJ2-7; the D gene is possibly TRBD2 (6 bases). Trimming took off 7 bases at V and 6 bases at J, with 19 bases between the two ends. The CDR3 is made up of 14 amino acids. Germline V gene lookup returns CDR1 MDHEN and CDR2 SYDVKM. The CDR3 sequence: CASTTPGTGGEQYF. CDR3 sequence (DNA): TGTGCCAGCACCACCCCGGGCACCGGGGGCGAGCAGTACTTC.

This clone was detected a few times. The chain links TRBV5-1 to TRBJ2-7, with 11 bases identical to TRBD2. The CDR3 extends over 16 amino acids. The junction had 11 bases not matched to a gene; V was cut back by 5 bases and J by 4 bases. CDR1 and CDR2 from the germline V gene are SGHRS and YFSETQ. The CDR3 is CASRELAGGHFYEQYF. CDR3 sequence (DNA): TGCGCCAGCAGAGAGCTAGCGGGGGGTCACTTTTACGAGCAGTACTTC.

The chain carries TRBV27 and TRBJ2-5; D is perhaps TRBD1 (6 bases). The CDR3 loop spans 13 amino acids. Deletions cut 6 bases from V and 4 bases from J, with 12 bases between. CDR1 is MNHEY and CDR2 is SMNVEV in the germline V gene (reference sequence). CDR3: CASRMGRGETQYF. CDR3 DNA: TGTGCCAGCAGGATGGGCAGGGGAGAGACCCAGTACTTC.

A few counts support this clone. This chain uses TRBV4-3 with TRBJ2-3; maybe TRBD1 (6 bases). This CDR3 region has 14 residues. Germline CDR1 and CDR2: LGHNA and YSLEER. The V end lost 6 bases, the J end lost 4 bases, and 14 bases lay between the germline ends. This CDR3 is CASSLQGFADTQYF. CDR3 DNA sequence: TGCGCCAGCAGTCTACAGGGTTTCGCAGATACGCAGTATTTT.

This clone was recorded only once. One end of the junction is discordant with germline, which a read error may explain. CDR3 in amino acids: CATGTAGRQETQYF. CDR3 nucleotides: TGCGCGACCGGTACAGCGGGGAGACAAGAGACCCAGTACTTC. The rearrangement uses TRBV5-4 and TRBJ2-5, with 7 bases matching TRBD2. Germline V lookup: CDR1 SGHNT, CDR2 YYREEE (reference sequence). The CDR3 is made up of 14 amino acids.

Notes on this clone: The same CDR3 is also encoded by other DNA sequences in this sample. CDR3 residues: CASSPGGFNEKLFF. DNA of the CDR3: TGTGCCAGCAGCCCCGGGGGGTTTAATGAAAAACTGTTTTTT. The chain uses TRBV7-9 and TRBJ1-4; D perhaps matches TRBD1 (5 bases). Trimming removed 5 bases at V and 4 bases at J, with 11 bases between. This CDR3 has 14 amino acids. CDR1 and CDR2 from the germline V gene are SEHNR and FQNEAQ (reference sequence).

Written as DNA, the CDR3 is TGTGCCAGCAGCTTAGGAGGGGGTGGTGGCAATCAGCCCCAGCATTTT. Residues: CASSLGGGGGNQPQHF. The V call is TRBV7-2, the J call TRBJ1-5, with a tentative D call TRBD1 (6 bases). Germline CDR1 and CDR2: SGHTA and FQGNSA. The CDR3 totals 16 residues. Trimming took 1 base from V and 2 from J, leaving 12 bases between them.

The rearrangement uses TRBV18 and TRBJ2-2, with D possibly TRBD2 on 5 matching bases. Germline V gene lookup returns CDR1 KGHSH and CDR2 LQKENI. The length of the CDR3 is 14 residues. V lost 5 bases to trimming and J lost 6 bases, with 13 bases between them. The CDR3 sequence is CASSTGVQPGELFF. The CDR3 nucleotides read TGTGCCAGCTCAACCGGGGTCCAACCCGGGGAGCTGTTTTTT.

V gene TRBV19 combines with J gene TRBJ1-1; maybe TRBD1 (5 bases). Germline V gives CDR1 LNHDA, CDR2 SQIVND (reference sequence). The CDR3 totals 14 residues. Trimming took off 4 bases at V and 4 bases at J, with 13 bases between the two ends. The CDR3 coding sequence is TGTGCCAGTAGTACCCAGGGTGGGGCCACTGAAGCTTTCTTT. The encoded protein is CASSTQGGATEAFF.

CDR3 region: CASSELSGRAYEQYF. The CDR3 region has the DNA TGTGCCAGCAGTGAGTTGAGCGGGAGGGCCTACGAGCAGTACTTC. The chain is built from TRBV6-1 and TRBJ2-7, with 10 bases lining up with TRBD2. The CDR3 is 15 residues long. V shed 3 bases, J shed 2 bases, and the junction held 4 bases outside the gene matches. CDR1 MNHNS and CDR2 SASEGT come from the germline V gene.

In its sample, this clone was seen once. The chain recombines TRBV6-5 with TRBJ1-4; TRBD1 agrees at 7 bases. CDR3 size: 16 residues. Losses at the gene ends were 1 base for V and 7 bases for J; bases not matched to a gene: 9. The germline CDR1 and CDR2 sequences are MNHEY and SVGAGI. The CDR3 protein is CASSYFGAGGGEKLFF. As DNA, the CDR3 is TGTGCCAGCAGTTACTTTGGGGCAGGGGGTGGTGAAAAACTGTTTTTT.

The table lists this clone with a count of one. CDR3 sequence: CAWSVEAAASTDTQYF. The CDR3 coding sequence is TGTGCCTGGAGTGTTGAAGCGGCCGCTAGCACAGATACGCAGTATTTT. This chain links TRBV30 with TRBJ2-3; a possible D gene is TRBD2 (5 bases). The CDR3 sequence is 16 residues long. Germline-derived CDR1 and CDR2 are GTSNPN and SVGIG (reference sequence). V lost 0 bases and J 0 bases, leaving 13 bases between the germline ends.

This chain uses TRBV2 with TRBJ2-1; the D gene is possibly TRBD2 (5 bases). Germline CDR1 reads SNHLY; CDR2 reads FYNNEI. CDR3 length equals 18 residues. V dropped 6 bases and J dropped 7 bases, with 28 bases sitting between them. Here the CDR3 DNA reads TGTGCCAGCAGGGCCAGAATTAACACCCTCATCGGGGTAAATGAGCAGTTCTTC. Translated, it gives CASRARINTLIGVNEQFF.

As to this clone: A read error is likely, as this CDR3 ends without the conserved phenylalanine or tryptophan. The chain recombines TRBV19 with TRBJ1-2; 7 bases map to TRBD1. The V and J ends lost 5 bases and 5 bases, in that order; junction bases with no gene match: 11. The CDR3 is 15 residues long. Germline V gives CDR1 LNHDA, CDR2 SQIVND (reference sequence). CDR3 nucleotides: TGTGCCAGTAGTGTCAGCCGAGGGGGCGCTTATGGCTACACCCTC. It encodes CASSVSRGGAYGYTL.

The rearrangement uses TRBV4-1 and TRBJ2-7; 8 bases line up with TRBD2. The CDR3 loop spans 16 amino acids. With V trimmed by 0 bases and J by 6 bases, 10 bases remained unmatched. Germline V gives CDR1 MGHRA, CDR2 YSYEKL. DNA of the CDR3: TGCGCCAGCAGCCAAGAGACAGAGGGACTAGGGGCCGAGCAGTACTTC. Amino acid sequence: CASSQETEGLGAEQYF.

The rearrangement uses TRBV29-1 and TRBJ1-2; tentative D call: TRBD1 (5 bases). Looked up from germline, CDR1 is SQVTM and CDR2 is ANQGSEA. The CDR3 runs 11 residues. Trimming removed 6 bases from V and 4 bases from J, with 9 bases in between. CDR3 bases: TGCAGCGTCTACGACAGCTATGGCTACACCTTC. It yields the protein CSVYDSYGYTF.

The gene calls are TRBV2 and TRBJ1-2, with D unresolved. The V end was cut by 6 bases, the J end by 1 base, with 9 bases between. This CDR3 comprises 13 residues. Germline loops: CDR1 SNHLY, CDR2 FYNNEI. CDR3 in amino acids: CASREGVNYGYTF. The CDR3 DNA reads TGTGCCAGCAGGGAGGGAGTTAACTATGGCTACACCTTC.

The chain has TRBV7-9 and TRBJ2-5; tentatively, D is TRBD1 (5 bases). CDR3 size: 14 residues. Germline lookup yields CDR1 SEHNR and CDR2 FQNEAQ (reference sequence). V gave up 0 bases and J gave up 5 bases, with 10 bases separating them. CDR3 loop: CASSLALGLETQYF. Written as DNA, the CDR3 is TGTGCCAGCAGCTTAGCGCTGGGGCTCGAGACCCAGTACTTC.

The rearrangement joins TRBV7-6 to TRBJ1-2; D might be TRBD1 (6 bases). V lost 1 base to trimming and J lost 0 bases, with 18 bases between them. The length of the CDR3 is 18 residues. Per germline, CDR1 SGHVS and CDR2 FNYEAQ. The chain's CDR3 is CASSLVATGTRSNYGYTF. In DNA form, the CDR3 reads TGTGCCAGCAGCTTAGTGGCCACAGGGACGAGATCTAACTATGGCTACACCTTC.

This sequence joins TRBV10-3 and TRBJ1-5; no firm D call. The CDR3 totals 15 residues. From germline, CDR1 is ENHRY and CDR2 SYGVKD. V lost 7 bases and J 0 bases, leaving 13 bases between the germline ends. The CDR3 coding sequence is TGTGCCATCAACCTCAGGATTGATAGCAATCAGCCCCAGCATTTT. Protein product: CAINLRIDSNQPQHF.

This clone is a singleton in its sample. This chain joins TRBV2 and TRBJ2-1; 8 nucleotides align to TRBD1. With 5 bases clipped from V and 0 bases from J, the junction kept 3 bases outside the gene matches. The CDR3 length is 15 residues. Germline V CDR1 and CDR2: SNHLY, FYNNEI. The CDR3 sequence: CASSPDRASYNEQFF. In nucleotides, the CDR3 is TGTGCCAGCAGTCCGGACAGGGCCTCCTACAATGAGCAGTTCTTC.

The rearrangement uses TRBV5-6 and TRBJ1-1; D unclear. Germline CDR1 is SGHDT and CDR2 is YYEEEE. This CDR3 is built from 14 residues. The V end lost 2 bases, the J end lost 5 bases, and 13 bases lay between the germline ends. CDR3 DNA sequence: TGTGCCAGCAGCTTTCGGGTCGTCGTGACTGAAGCTTTCTTT. Encoded protein: CASSFRVVVTEAFF.

This clone was picked up a small number of times. J is TRBJ1-1 and V is TRBV5-1; 10 nucleotides line up with TRBD1. Germline-derived CDR1 and CDR2 are SGHRS and YFSETQ. V was clipped by 0 bases and J by 4 bases; unmatched bases: 6. The CDR3 contains 16 residues. Written as DNA, the CDR3 is TGCGCCAGCAGCTTGGGGGACAGGGGTCTAGGCACTGAAGCTTTCTTT. This translates into CASSLGDRGLGTEAFF.

V usage is TRBV27 and J usage is TRBJ1-3; 7 bases are shared with TRBD1. V lost 8 bases and J lost 4; bases outside the gene matches: 5. The CDR3 sequence is 13 residues long. Germline loops: CDR1 MNHEY, CDR2 SMNVEV (reference sequence). CDR3 sequence: CASARGDGNTIYF. CDR3 bases: TGTGCCAGCGCCAGGGGGGACGGAAACACCATATATTTT.

This chain joins TRBV5-4 and TRBJ1-4; D is possibly TRBD1 (6 bases). Germline V CDR1 and CDR2: SGHNT, YYREEE (reference sequence). This CDR3 has 16 amino acids. V was trimmed by 3 bases and J by 2 bases, leaving 14 bases between them. CDR3 residues: CASSSRGQFTNEKLFF. CDR3 nucleotide sequence: TGTGCCAGCAGCTCTCGAGGACAGTTCACTAATGAAAAACTGTTTTTT.

V and J are TRBV5-6 and TRBJ1-5, with D maybe TRBD1 (5 bases). Germline lookup yields CDR1 SGHDT and CDR2 YYEEEE. Trimming stripped 0 bases from V and 1 base from J, with 11 bases between. The CDR3 sequence is 16 residues long. CDR3 in DNA: TGTGCCAGCAGCTTGGGTGGGGGGTGGAGCAATCAGCCCCAGCATTTT. Residues: CASSLGGGWSNQPQHF. Full variable domain (remainder filled in from reference TRBV5-6 and TRBJ1-5): DAGVTQSPTHLIKTRGQQVTLRCSPKSGHDTVSWYQQALGQGPQFIFQYYEEEERQRGNFPDRFSGHQFPNYSSELNVNALLLGDSALYLCASSLGGGWSNQPQHFGDGTRLSIL.

Only one count was recorded for this clone. Its ends do not fully match the called genes, so a read error is possible. The V gene is TRBV5-4, the J gene TRBJ2-7, with 7 bases lining up with TRBD1. This CDR3 region has 14 residues. The germline gives CDR1 SGHNT, CDR2 YYREEE (reference sequence). The CDR3 loop reads CANSPGQRSYEQYF. The CDR3 coding sequence is TGTGCCAACAGCCCGGGACAGCGGTCCTACGAGCAGTACTTC.